This passage covers 31 T cell receptor beta chains from one sample sequenced in a study of tumor-infiltrating lymphocytes in oesophageal squamous cell carcinoma listed by TCRdb under 2016. The library came from PCR. Sequencing instrument: Illumina HiSeq 2000. Clones were called with MiXCR by TCRdb after fastp trimmed the public reads at Q25, and only in-frame beta chains were retained. When rows share a CDR3 protein, they turn into one entry using the most common DNA and genes. Counted in this sample were more than 10,000 distinct CDR3 sequences; roughly 61% of them appeared once. The top ten clones comprise around 29% of the sample. Sequenced sample: esophageal tumor tissue. These receptors came from a female donor with esophageal squamous cell carcinoma.

This clonotype was detected a few times. The chain is built from TRBV7-2 and TRBJ2-3, with D perhaps matching TRBD1 or TRBD2 (5 bases each). This CDR3 is built from 13 residues. CDR1 is SGHTA and CDR2 is FQGNSA in the germline V gene. V lost 3 bases, J lost 4 bases, and 8 bases lay in between. CDR3: CASSLGTADTQYF. For the CDR3, the DNA is TGTGCCAGCAGCTTGGGGACGGCAGATACGCAGTATTTT.

The chain couples TRBV7-9 to TRBJ2-3; 8 bases are a match to TRBD2. Germline V gene data show CDR1 as SEHNR and CDR2 as FQNEAQ (reference sequence). There are 16 residues in the CDR3. The junction had 3 bases not matched to a gene; V was cut back by 1 base and J by 0 bases. CDR3 in amino acids: CASSLGRGRSTDTQYF. The CDR3 bases are TGTGCCAGCAGCTTAGGACGCGGGAGGAGCACAGATACGCAGTATTTT.

The chain carries TRBV6-1 and TRBJ2-4; TRBD1 or TRBD2 may be the D gene (5 bases each). V was trimmed by 3 bases and J by 0 bases, leaving 6 bases between them. Germline CDR1 is MNHNS and CDR2 is SASEGT. The CDR3 runs 14 residues. The CDR3 DNA sequence: TGTGCCAGCAGTGAGGGGACAGCCAAAAACATTCAGTACTTC. Amino acid sequence: CASSEGTAKNIQYF.

The rearrangement uses TRBV7-6 and TRBJ1-1; 7 positions agree with TRBD2. The J call may be mistaken, given a closer DNA end match to TRBJ2-2. CDR3 length: 15 amino acids. Germline assignment: CDR1 SGHVS and CDR2 FNYEAQ. The CDR3 DNA is TGTGCCAGCACCCAACTAGCGCAGAACACCGGGGAGCTGTTTTTT. This sequence encodes CASTQLAQNTGELFF.

This chain joins TRBV7-3 and TRBJ2-1; 12 bases match TRBD2. The end of the DNA is better explained by TRBJ2-5, so the J call may be wrong. The germline gives CDR1 SGHTA, CDR2 FQGTGA. There are 15 residues in the CDR3. CDR3 residues: CASSFLAGGEGTQYF. The DNA of the CDR3 is TGTGCCAGCAGCTTCCTAGCGGGAGGGGAAGGGACCCAGTACTTC.

The chain has TRBV7-6 and TRBJ2-5; 9 positions match TRBD2. Germline-derived CDR1 and CDR2 are SGHVS and FNYEAQ. This CDR3 contains 16 residues. V was pared by 4 bases and J by 5 bases, with 11 bases of the junction left unmatched. CDR3 amino acids: CASSSLSGRGKETQYF. The CDR3 nucleotides are TGTGCCAGCAGCTCACTTAGCGGGAGAGGGAAGGAGACCCAGTACTTC.

V usage is TRBV19 and J usage is TRBJ2-7, with D uncertain. The J call may be in error: the DNA end matches TRBJ2-5 better. The CDR3 loop spans 14 amino acids. Germline V gene data show CDR1 as LNHDA and CDR2 as SQIVND (reference sequence). The CDR3 DNA is TGTGCCAGTAGTATAGATGGCAGCCAAGAGACCCAGTACTTC. This translates into CASSIDGSQETQYF.

This chain links TRBV6-8 with TRBJ1-3; no firm D call. The CDR3 loop spans 9 amino acids. Germline lookup yields CDR1 MNHGY and CDR2 SAAAGT. The CDR3 loop is CGVGRLGYF. The CDR3 DNA follows: TGTGGAGTCGGCAGACTTGGATATTTT.

The CDR3 DNA is TGTGCTAGTGGTCCCTCGTACACTGAAGCTTTCTTT. Amino acids: CASGPSYTEAFF. The chain uses TRBV12-5 and TRBJ1-1, with D hard to call. Germline V gene sequence: CDR1 LGHNT, CDR2 FRNRAP. There are 12 residues in the CDR3. The V and J ends lost 5 bases and 3 bases respectively, with 7 bases between them. Filled out from reference TRBV12-5 and TRBJ1-1, the complete variable domain reads DARVTQTPRHKVTEMGQEVTMRCQPILGHNTVFWYRQTMMQGLELLAYFRNRAPLDDSGMPKDRFSAEMPDATLATLKIQPSEPRDSAVYFCASGPSYTEAFFGQGTRLTVV.

The chain is built from TRBV7-8 and TRBJ2-7, with unresolved D. TRBJ2-5 matches the DNA end more closely, so the J call is doubtful. The CDR3 spans 14 residues. From germline, CDR1 is SGHVS and CDR2 FQNEAQ. This CDR3 is CASSPVGVQETQYF. The CDR3 DNA is TGTGCCAGCAGCCCAGTGGGCGTACAAGAGACCCAGTACTTC.

The gene calls are TRBV7-3 and TRBJ2-7; D ambiguous. The CDR3 has 13 amino acids. Trimming left V 3 bases short and J 1 base short, with 7 bases between. Germline CDR1 is SGHTA and CDR2 is FQGTGA. The CDR3 loop reads CASSLERSYEQYF. The CDR3 nucleotides read TGTGCCAGCAGCTTGGAGAGGTCCTACGAGCAGTACTTC.

This chain uses TRBV7-8 with TRBJ2-5, with D tentatively TRBD1 (6 bases). Germline V gene sequence: CDR1 SGHVS, CDR2 FQNEAQ. The CDR3 has 15 residues. The germline V and J ends were trimmed by 5 bases and 5 bases, with 18 bases remaining between them. The CDR3 is CASSPTTTGDETQYF. The CDR3 coding sequence is TGTGCCAGCAGCCCAACCACGACAGGCGACGAGACCCAGTACTTC.

This sequence joins TRBV7-2 and TRBJ2-3; D gene uncertain. Deletions cut 1 base from V and 12 bases from J, with 20 bases between. Germline CDR1 SGHTA, CDR2 FQGNSA. This CDR3 spans 15 amino acids. The CDR3 sequence: CASSLDYTYSETQYF. The CDR3, as DNA: TGTGCCAGCAGCTTAGACTATACGTATTCCGAGACCCAGTATTTT. The full variable domain, in which reference TRBV7-2 and TRBJ2-3 provide the parts outside the CDR3, is GAGVSQSPSNKVTEKGKDVELRCDPISGHTALYWYRQSLGQGLEFLIYFQGNSAPDKSGLPSDRFSAERTGGSVSTLTIQRTQQEDSAVYLCASSLDYTYSETQYFGPGTRLTVL.

The chain links TRBV7-2 to TRBJ2-7, with D uncertain. The germline V and J ends were trimmed by 5 bases and 3 bases, with 14 bases remaining between them. Germline V gives CDR1 SGHTA, CDR2 FQGNSA. CDR3 size: 14 residues. The CDR3 loop reads CASSQRASFYEQYF. The CDR3 nucleotides are TGTGCCAGCAGCCAACGGGCCTCCTTCTACGAGCAGTACTTC.

Turning to this clonotype: This CDR3 fails to terminate in the conserved phenylalanine or tryptophan, so it likely reflects a read error. The DNA is omitted, as the CDR3 cannot be located on it reliably, and the CDR3 follows TCRdb's listing. The genes are TRBV7-3 and TRBJ2-6; TRBD1 is the table's D call and was not checked against the DNA. Germline CDR1 is SGHTA and CDR2 is FQGTGA. The CDR3 contains 17 residues when both ends are counted. The CDR3 sequence: CASSLSRGDYNEQFFGA.

The genes are TRBV7-3 and TRBJ2-3, with 8 bases aligning to TRBD1. The J call may not be correct, given that the DNA end is closer to TRBJ2-1. This CDR3 region has 14 residues. Germline-derived CDR1 and CDR2 are SGHTA and FQGTGA. CDR3 sequence: CASSTRQGSNEQFF. The CDR3 DNA reads as TGTGCCAGCAGCACGCGACAGGGGAGCAATGAGCAGTTCTTC.

This clonotype was counted a few times. This chain uses TRBV7-2 with TRBJ2-7; possibly TRBD1 or TRBD2 for D (5 bases each). This CDR3 is built from 15 residues. Between the trimmed V and J ends, which lost 1 base and 0 bases, there was a span of 10 bases. Per germline, CDR1 SGHTA and CDR2 FQGNSA. CDR3 nucleotide sequence: TGTGCCAGCAGCTTAGGAGGGACGCTCTCCTACGAGCAGTACTTC. This sequence encodes CASSLGGTLSYEQYF.

The rearrangement uses TRBV7-2 and TRBJ2-3; D ambiguous. V lost 3 bases and J 2 bases, leaving 12 bases between the germline ends. Germline V CDR1 and CDR2: SGHTA, FQGNSA. The CDR3 covers 15 residues. CDR3 DNA sequence: TGTGCCAGCAGCTTGGCAGGCCTAATCACAGATACGCAGTATTTT. As protein: CASSLAGLITDTQYF.

A note on this clonotype: Being one base from a much bigger clone, this may be a read error. This chain uses TRBV7-6 with TRBJ2-7, with D possibly matching TRBD1 (6 bases). Trimming stripped 4 bases from V and 7 bases from J, with 23 bases between. Germline loops: CDR1 SGHVS, CDR2 FNYEAQ. The CDR3 is made up of 16 amino acids. CDR3 amino acids: CASSSWTVSSYNEQYF. CDR3 sequence (DNA): TGTGCCAGCAGCTCCTGGACAGTGAGCTCCTACAATGAGCAGTACTTC.

The chain employs TRBV11-2 and TRBJ1-2; possible D gene TRBD1, 5 bases. CDR1 and CDR2 from the germline V gene are SGHAT and FQNNGV. This CDR3 region has 15 residues. The V and J ends lost 1 base and 8 bases respectively, with 17 bases between them. The chain's CDR3 is CASSLGGHPSAGYTF. CDR3 sequence (DNA): TGTGCCAGCAGCTTAGGTGGACATCCCTCAGCGGGCTACACCTTC.

Only one count was recorded for this clonotype. Because the CDR3 is missing its conserved closing phenylalanine or tryptophan, this is likely a read error. The DNA is left out, because the CDR3 cannot be placed on it with certainty; the CDR3 is given as TCRdb lists it. The V gene is TRBV28, the J gene TRBJ2-6; the D call of TRBD1 is as the table states it, not checked on the DNA. The CDR3 adds up to 18 amino acids, both ends counted. Per germline, CDR1 MDHEN and CDR2 SYDVKM. The CDR3 loop is CASSSPLYSSTDTQYFGA.

This chain uses TRBV7-3 with TRBJ2-3, with 7 bases identical to TRBD2. Germline trimming cut 2 bases from V and 5 bases from J; bases unmatched to any gene: 4. This CDR3 has 14 amino acids. Germline V gene lookup returns CDR1 SGHTA and CDR2 FQGTGA. The DNA for the CDR3 is TGTGCCAGCAGCTTAGCGGGAGTTCGAGATACGCAGTATTTT. This codes for CASSLAGVRDTQYF. Complete variable domain (other parts from reference TRBV7-3 and TRBJ2-3): GAGVSQTPSNKVTEKGKYVELRCDPISGHTALYWYRQSLGQGPEFLIYFQGTGAADDSGLPNDRFFAVRPEGSVSTLKIQRTERGDSAVYLCASSLAGVRDTQYFGPGTRLTVL.

The rearrangement links TRBV7-3 to TRBJ2-5; D perhaps matches TRBD1 (7 bases). Germline loops: CDR1 SGHTA, CDR2 FQGTGA. The CDR3 spans 14 residues. V lost 2 bases to trimming and J lost 11 bases, with 18 bases between them. Here the CDR3 DNA reads TGTGCCAGCAGCTTACAGGGGGGTCCCGATGAGCAGTACTTC. This codes for CASSLQGGPDEQYF.

The CDR3 protein is CASSALEGVGAYEQYF. In nucleotides, the CDR3 is TGTGCCAGCAGCGCACTGGAGGGAGTTGGTGCCTACGAGCAGTACTTC. The chain uses TRBV6-8 and TRBJ2-5, with a possible D match to TRBD2 (6 bases). The DNA end is a closer match to TRBJ2-7, so the J assignment may be wrong. Germline V gene sequence: CDR1 MNHGY, CDR2 SAAAGT. The CDR3 length is 16 residues.

This clonotype was observed a single time. No conserved phenylalanine or tryptophan is present at the end of the CDR3, so a read error is the likely explanation. The limits of the CDR3 on the DNA are not certain, so only TCRdb's listed CDR3 is given. The CDR3 here is CASSLGSNGYTFGP. The V call is TRBV7-2, the J call TRBJ2-3; TRBD2 is the table's D call and was not checked against the DNA. The germline V gene has CDR1 SGHTA and CDR2 FQGNSA. The CDR3 totals 14 residues, both ends included.

V is TRBV6-2 or TRBV6-3 and J is TRBJ2-1, with D maybe TRBD1 (7 bases). The J call may be in error: the DNA end matches TRBJ2-7 better. CDR1 MNHEY and CDR2 SVGEGT come from the germline V gene. This CDR3 has 15 residues. DNA of the CDR3: TGTGCCAGCTCCAGGGGGGATACAGGGGCCTACGAGCAGTACTTC. It yields the protein CASSRGDTGAYEQYF.

This clonotype is classed as medium-sized (0.01 to 0.1%). V and J are TRBV24-1 and TRBJ2-1; D tentatively reads TRBD1 or TRBD2 (5 bases each). Germline V gene sequence: CDR1 KGHDR, CDR2 SFDVKD. The CDR3 contains 16 residues. V shed 3 bases and J shed 3 bases, with 14 bases lying between them. CDR3 sequence reads: CATSDPRDGIYNEQFF. DNA for the CDR3: TGTGCCACCAGTGATCCCCGGGACGGAATCTACAATGAGCAGTTCTTC.

By its share, this clonotype is large. V is TRBV9 and J is TRBJ2-1; 7 bases agree with TRBD2. CDR1 is SGDLS and CDR2 is YYNGEE in the germline V gene. With V trimmed by 0 bases and J by 8 bases, 2 bases remained unmatched. The CDR3 is 13 amino acids. The CDR3 nucleotides read TGTGCCAGCAGCGTAGGACTAGCCTATGAGCAGTTCTTC. Translation gives CASSVGLAYEQFF.

This clonotype was recorded only once. This chain links TRBV27 with TRBJ2-1, with 11 bases identical to TRBD1. The end of the DNA is better explained by TRBJ2-7, so the J call may be wrong. This CDR3 has 14 residues. CDR1 MNHEY and CDR2 SMNVEV come from the germline V gene (reference sequence). The CDR3 DNA sequence: TGTGCCAGCACCCCTGGACAGGGGGCGGGAGAGCAGTACTTC. It specifies CASTPGQGAGEQYF.

In this sample, this clonotype turned up many times. The gene calls are TRBV2 and TRBJ2-3; TRBD2 agrees at 8 bases. The closer fit of TRBJ2-7 to the DNA end suggests the J call may be wrong. Germline lookup yields CDR1 SNHLY and CDR2 FYNNEI. The CDR3 is made up of 14 amino acids. This CDR3 is CASSARASGPEQYF. Here the CDR3 DNA reads TGTGCCAGCAGTGCTAGGGCTAGCGGGCCTGAGCAGTACTTC.

The chain joins TRBV12-3 or TRBV12-4 to TRBJ2-5; the match to TRBD1 covers 8 bases. V lost 5 bases and J lost 5; bases outside the gene matches: 7. The CDR3 has 14 residues. The CDR3 DNA follows: TGTGCCAGCAGTCGGACAGGGTTAGGCGAGACCCAGTACTTC. Amino acids: CASSRTGLGETQYF.